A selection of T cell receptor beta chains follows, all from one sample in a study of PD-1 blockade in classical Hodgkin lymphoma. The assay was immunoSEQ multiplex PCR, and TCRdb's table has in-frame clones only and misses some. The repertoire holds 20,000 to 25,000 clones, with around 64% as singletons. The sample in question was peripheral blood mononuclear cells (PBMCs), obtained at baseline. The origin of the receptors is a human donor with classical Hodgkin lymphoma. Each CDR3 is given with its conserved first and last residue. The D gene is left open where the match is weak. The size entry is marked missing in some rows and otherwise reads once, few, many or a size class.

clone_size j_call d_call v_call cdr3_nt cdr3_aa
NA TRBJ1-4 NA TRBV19 TGTGCCAGTATCGGGAGACACCAGGCAACTAATGAAAAACTGTTTTTT CASIGRHQATNEKLFF
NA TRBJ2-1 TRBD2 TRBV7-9 TGTGCCAGCACCCTAAAGACTAGCGGGAGGGCATTCAATGAGCAGTTCTTC CASTLKTSGRAFNEQFF
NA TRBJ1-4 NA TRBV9 TGTGCCAGCAGCGTAGGGCTGGGGGTGAATGAAAAACTGTTTTTT CASSVGLGVNEKLFF
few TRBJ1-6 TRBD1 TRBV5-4 TGTGCCAGCAGCTTAGTGGACAGGGGGAATTCACCCCTCCACTTT CASSLVDRGNSPLHF
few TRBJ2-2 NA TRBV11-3 TGTGCCAGCAGCTTAAGTCTGGGCACCGGGGAGCTGTTTTTT CASSLSLGTGELFF
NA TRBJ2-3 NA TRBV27 TGTGCCAGCAGTGTCCGGGTGGGAGGCACAGATACGCAGTATTTT CASSVRVGGTDTQYF
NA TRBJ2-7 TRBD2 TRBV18 TGTGCCAGCTCACCAGAAGCTAGCGGGACAGCCTACGAGCAGTACTTC CASSPEASGTAYEQYF
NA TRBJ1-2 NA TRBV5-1 TGCGCCAGCAGCTCCCGGGACACCTATGGCTACACCTTC CASSSRDTYGYTF
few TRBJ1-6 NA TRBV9 TGTGCCAGCAGCCCTTCGGACGGAAGCTCCTATAATTCACCCCTCCACTTT CASSPSDGSSYNSPLHF
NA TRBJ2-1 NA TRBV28 TGTGCCAGCAGTTCCCCCCGGCTATTCTACAATGAGCAGTTCTTC CASSSPRLFYNEQFF
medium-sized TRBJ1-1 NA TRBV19 TGTGCCAGTAAGGAGTGGGCGGTGAACACTGAAGCTTTCTTT CASKEWAVNTEAFF
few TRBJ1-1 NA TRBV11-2 TGTGCCAGCACCGGGACCGGAGAAGCTTTCTTT CASTGTGEAFF
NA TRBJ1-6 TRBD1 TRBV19 TGTGCCAGTAGTACCACCCGGGACAGTAATTCACCCCTCCACTTT CASSTTRDSNSPLHF
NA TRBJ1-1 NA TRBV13 TGTGCCAGCAGCTTACTATCCTTCGGCGCTGAAGCTTTCTTT CASSLLSFGAEAFF
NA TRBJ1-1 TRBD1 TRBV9 TGTGCCAGCAGCCAAGCCCCCCAGTTGACAGGGGAAGCTTTCTTT CASSQAPQLTGEAFF
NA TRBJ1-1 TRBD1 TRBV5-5 TGTGCCAGCAGTCTGACAGGGTGGATAACTGAAGCTTTCTTT CASSLTGWITEAFF
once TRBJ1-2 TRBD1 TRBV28 TGTGCCAGCAGTTTAGGGACAGGCCGACTTTATGGCTACACCTTC CASSLGTGRLYGYTF
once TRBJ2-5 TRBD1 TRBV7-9 TGTGCCAGCAGCACAGGGACAGGGCAAATCCAAGAGACCCAGTACTTC CASSTGTGQIQETQYF
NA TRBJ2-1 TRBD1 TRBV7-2 TGTGCCAGCAGCTCCCCAGGGGGTTTCTACAATGAGCAGTTCTTC CASSSPGGFYNEQFF
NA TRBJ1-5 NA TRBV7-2 TGTGCCAGCAGCTTAGATTCGGGCAGAAATCAGCCCCAGCATTTT CASSLDSGRNQPQHF
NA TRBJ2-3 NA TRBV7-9 TGTGCCAGCAGCTACCGCAGGATCTCTAGCACAGATACGCAGTATTTT CASSYRRISSTDTQYF
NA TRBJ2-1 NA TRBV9 TGTGCCAGCAGCGGTGATAACCCGGGGTCTAGCGCTTACAATGAGCAGTTCTTC CASSGDNPGSSAYNEQFF
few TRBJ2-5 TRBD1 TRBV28 TGTGCCAGCAGCCCTAAAAGGACAGGGGGCGGTGAGACCCAGTACTTC CASSPKRTGGGETQYF
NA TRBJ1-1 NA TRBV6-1 TGTGCCAGCAGTGAAACGCTGCTCACTGAAGCTTTCTTT CASSETLLTEAFF
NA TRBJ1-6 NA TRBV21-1 TGTGCCAGCAGCAAAGACCCCTGGACCGGGACAGGGAGAACCTATAATTCACCCCTCCACTTT CASSKDPWTGTGRTYNSPLHF
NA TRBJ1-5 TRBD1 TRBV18 TGTGCCAGCTCGCTAGGACAGGGGGCGTCCAATCAGCCCCAGCATTTT CASSLGQGASNQPQHF
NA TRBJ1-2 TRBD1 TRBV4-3 TGCGCCAGCAGCCTCTACAACAGGGGAGGCTATGGCTACACCTTC CASSLYNRGGYGYTF
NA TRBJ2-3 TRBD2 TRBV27 TGTGCCAGCAGTCCCTACACTAGCGGGGGCACAGATACGCAGTATTTT CASSPYTSGGTDTQYF
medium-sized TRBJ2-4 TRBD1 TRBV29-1 TGCAGCGTTGTTCCCGACAGGGCACAAAACATTCAGTACTTC CSVVPDRAQNIQYF
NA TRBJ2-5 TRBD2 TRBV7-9 TGTGCCAGCAGCTTATCCACTAGCGGGAGTCTTCGGGAGACCCAGTACTTC CASSLSTSGSLRETQYF
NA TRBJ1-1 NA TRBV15 TGTGCCACCAGCAGAGATGTGGAGCACGGGCACACTGAAGCTTTCTTT CATSRDVEHGHTEAFF
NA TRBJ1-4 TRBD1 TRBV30 TGTGCCTGGAATTCAGGGGGCGTAACTAATGAAAAACTGTTTTTT CAWNSGGVTNEKLFF